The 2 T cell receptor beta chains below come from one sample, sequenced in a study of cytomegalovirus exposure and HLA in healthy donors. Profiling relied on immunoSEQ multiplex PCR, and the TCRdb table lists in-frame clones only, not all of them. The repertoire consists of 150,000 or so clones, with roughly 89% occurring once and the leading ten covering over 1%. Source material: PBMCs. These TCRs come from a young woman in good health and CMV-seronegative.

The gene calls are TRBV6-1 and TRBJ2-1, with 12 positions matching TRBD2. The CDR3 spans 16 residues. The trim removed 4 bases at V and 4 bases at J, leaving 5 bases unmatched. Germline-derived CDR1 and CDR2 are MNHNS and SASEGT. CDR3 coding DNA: TGTGCCAGCAGTGCACTAGCGGGGGGTAATTACAATGAGCAGTTCTTC. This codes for CASSALAGGNYNEQFF.

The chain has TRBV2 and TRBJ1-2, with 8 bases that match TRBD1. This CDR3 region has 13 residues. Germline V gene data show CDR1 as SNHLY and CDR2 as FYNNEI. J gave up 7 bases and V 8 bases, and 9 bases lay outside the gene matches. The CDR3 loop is CASRPTGEGGYTF. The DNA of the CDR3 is TGTGCCAGCCGGCCGACAGGGGAAGGTGGCTACACCTTC.